This T cell receptor beta chain emerged from a study of CD4 T cells in relation to SARS-CoV-2 and coronaviruses. On the study more broadly: Convalescent patients had median age roughly 37 years, range about 21 to 80.

CDR3 length: 13 amino acids. Deletions cut 3 bases from V and 1 base from J, with 6 bases between. Notes on the study in general: Each donor contributed either pre-pandemic or post-infection samples, not both.

Regarding this clone: Its antigen is not known.

Assay: immunoSEQ multiplex PCR; the TCRdb copy retains only in-frame clones and omits some. The data contain some 60,000 clones, about 91% of them singletons. V and J are TRBV12-3 or TRBV12-4 and TRBJ2-5; possibly TRBD1 or TRBD2 for D (5 bases each). Material: naive CD4+ T cells from PBMCs. The sample's subset: naive CD4+ T cells isolated by negative enrichment. This receptor was obtained from an adult with COVID-19. The chain's CDR3 is CASSFGTQETQYF. As DNA, the CDR3 is TGTGCCAGCAGTTTTGGGACCCAAGAGACCCAGTACTTC.